The text below deals with one TCR beta chain. The data belong to a study of T cell changes during pregnancy in multiple sclerosis. TCRdb's copy holds only in-frame clones and misses some; the assay was immunoSEQ multiplex PCR. The sample holds about 63,000 clones, roughly 92% seen once. Germline V gives CDR1 SGHDT, CDR2 YYEEEE. V gave up 0 bases and J gave up 10 bases; unmatched junction bases: 10. The CDR3 runs to 16 residues. The chain employs TRBV5-6 and TRBJ1-6; TRBD1 matches 7 bases. The clonotype comes from a female donor with multiple sclerosis, enrolled in a pregnancy study. Specimen: CD8+ T cells from peripheral blood mononuclear cells, collected in the second trimester of pregnancy. In DNA form, the CDR3 reads TGTGCCAGCAGCTTGGCCCCACAGGGGATCGGCTCACCCCTCCACTTT. Its protein is CASSLAPQGIGSPLHF.